The 12 T cell receptor beta chains in this list originate from one sample, sequenced in a study of blood T cell repertoires in COVID-19. TCRdb's copy holds only in-frame clones and misses some; the assay was immunoSEQ multiplex PCR. Of around 220,000 clones in the sample, about 91% were seen once. Sample: PBMCs or T cells enriched from blood (not recorded which). These receptor sequences come from a woman aged 50 to 65 with acute COVID-19.

This chain joins TRBV2 and TRBJ1-1; D is possibly TRBD1 (6 bases). Trimming removed 6 bases from V and 1 base from J, with 9 bases in between. The CDR3 loop spans 13 amino acids. CDR1 and CDR2 (germline): SNHLY, FYNNEI. In DNA, the CDR3 is TGTGCCAGCAGCGGCAGGGGGAACACTGAAGCTTTCTTT. Encoded protein: CASSGRGNTEAFF.

J is TRBJ2-1 and V is TRBV19, with 10 bases fitting TRBD2. Trimming took 5 bases from V and 4 from J; bases not matched to a gene: 8. Germline CDR1 and CDR2: LNHDA and SQIVND (reference sequence). This CDR3 is built from 16 residues. The DNA of the CDR3 is TGTGCCAGTAGTTTGGCTAGCGGGAGCCCATACAATGAGCAGTTCTTC. Translation gives CASSLASGSPYNEQFF.

The rearrangement joins TRBV11-3 to TRBJ2-5, with TRBD2 identical over 10 bases. The CDR3 has 13 residues. Germline assignment: CDR1 SGHNT and CDR2 YENEEA. V dropped 1 base and J dropped 7; count of bases not matched to a gene: 0. CDR3 sequence reads: CASSLVAGGTQYF. The DNA of the CDR3 is TGTGCCAGCAGCTTAGTAGCGGGAGGGACCCAGTACTTC.

V usage is TRBV12-3 or TRBV12-4 and J usage is TRBJ2-5, with 7 bases lining up with TRBD2. Germline trimming cut 0 bases from V and 5 bases from J; bases unmatched to any gene: 0. The CDR3 contains 13 residues. The CDR3 here is CASSLAGGETQYF. CDR3 nucleotide sequence: TGTGCCAGCAGTTTAGCGGGAGGGGAGACCCAGTACTTC.

This rearrangement joins TRBV3-1 (or the pseudogene TRBV3-2) to TRBJ2-4; possible D gene TRBD2, 6 bases. Deletions cut 0 bases from V and 6 bases from J, with 18 bases between. CDR1 LGHDT and CDR2 YNNKEL come from the germline V gene (reference sequence). This CDR3 has 17 amino acids. The CDR3 coding sequence is TGTGCCAGCAGCCAAGACCCTGGAGGGGCCCAGGGAAACATTCAGTACTTC. Amino acids: CASSQDPGGAQGNIQYF.

The CDR3 sequence: CASTDRLGIHNEQFF. In nucleotides, the CDR3 is TGTGCCAGCACTGATCGACTAGGGATCCACAATGAGCAGTTCTTC. The rearrangement uses TRBV27 and TRBJ2-1, with a tentative D call TRBD2 (6 bases). The CDR3 is made up of 15 amino acids. Germline loops: CDR1 MNHEY, CDR2 SMNVEV (reference sequence). The V end lost 7 bases, the J end lost 5 bases, and 18 bases lay between the germline ends.

This rearrangement joins TRBV29-1 to TRBJ1-2; tentative D call: TRBD1 (5 bases). CDR1 and CDR2 from the germline V gene are SQVTM and ANQGSEA. CDR3 length: 11 amino acids. CDR3 sequence reads: CAGEVNYGYTF. DNA of the CDR3: TGCGCGGGGGAGGTTAACTATGGCTACACCTTC.

The chain joins TRBV27 to TRBJ2-1, with TRBD2 matching over 8 bases. The CDR3 length is 16 residues. The ends lost 0 bases at V and 3 bases at J; junction bases unmatched: 4. Germline V CDR1 and CDR2: MNHEY, SMNVEV (reference sequence). The CDR3 is CASSLSSGSFYNEQFF. CDR3 nucleotide sequence: TGTGCCAGCAGTTTATCGAGCGGGAGTTTCTACAATGAGCAGTTCTTC.

The chain carries TRBV6-5 and TRBJ2-7, with D possibly matching TRBD1 (6 bases). Germline CDR1 and CDR2: MNHEY and SVGAGI. The CDR3 extends over 15 amino acids. With 6 bases removed from V and 3 bases from J, the gap between germline ends came to 18 bases. CDR3 coding DNA: TGTGCCAGCAGCAGAGTTCTCAGGGGACACTACGAGCAGTACTTC. Protein sequence: CASSRVLRGHYEQYF.

The table lists this clone with a count of one. V and J are TRBV15 and TRBJ2-2, with TRBD2 identical over 8 bases. The V gene end was trimmed by 1 base and the J gene end by 3 bases; junction bases not matched to a gene: 4. The germline CDR1 and CDR2 sequences are LNHNV and YYDKDF (reference sequence). The CDR3 spans 16 residues. The CDR3 DNA sequence: TGTGCCACCAGCAGAGTCAGCGGGAGTCACACCGGGGAGCTGTTTTTT. Its translation: CATSRVSGSHTGELFF.

V and J are TRBV2 and TRBJ2-7; TRBD1 might be the D (5 bases). This CDR3 comprises 16 residues. Germline lookup yields CDR1 SNHLY and CDR2 FYNNEI. V dropped 2 bases and J dropped 9 bases, with 23 bases sitting between them. CDR3 in amino acids: CASSELSLAGLFGQYF. The CDR3 nucleotides are TGTGCCAGCAGTGAATTATCTCTGGCAGGGCTGTTTGGGCAGTACTTC.

The chain has TRBV2 and TRBJ2-2; 9 positions match TRBD2. Looked up from germline, CDR1 is SNHLY and CDR2 is FYNNEI. The V segment lost 5 bases and the J segment 1 base; nucleotides outside the gene matches: 8. This CDR3 region has 17 residues. The CDR3, as DNA: TGTGCCAGCAGTCTCCCGGGACTAGCAGTGAACACCGGGGAGCTGTTTTTT. It codes for CASSLPGLAVNTGELFF.